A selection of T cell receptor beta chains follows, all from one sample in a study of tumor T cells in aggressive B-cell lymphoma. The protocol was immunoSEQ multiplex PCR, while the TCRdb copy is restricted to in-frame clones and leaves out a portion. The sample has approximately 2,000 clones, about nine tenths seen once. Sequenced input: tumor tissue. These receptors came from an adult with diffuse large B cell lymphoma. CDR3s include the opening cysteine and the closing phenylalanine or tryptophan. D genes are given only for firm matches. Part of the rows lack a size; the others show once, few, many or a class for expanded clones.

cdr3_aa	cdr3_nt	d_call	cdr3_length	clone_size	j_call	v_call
CASSIRSLAVPDTQYF	TGTGCCAGTAGTATCCGGAGCCTTGCGGTCCCAGATACGCAGTATTTT	.	16	.	TRBJ2-3	TRBV19
CASSQGRAQGGLTGELFF	TGCGCCAGCAGCCAAGGGAGGGCGCAAGGGGGCTTGACCGGGGAGCTGTTTTTT	.	18	.	TRBJ2-2	TRBV4-1
CTSSHARTGDQPQHF	TGCACCAGCAGCCATGCACGGACAGGGGATCAGCCCCAGCATTTT	.	15	.	TRBJ1-5	TRBV1
CASSISNTGELFF	TGTGCCAGCAGTATCTCGAACACCGGGGAGCTGTTTTTT	.	13	.	TRBJ2-2	TRBV28
CASISSGQRGRGETQYF	TGTGCCAGCATCTCGAGTGGTCAGCGGGGCCGGGGAGAGACCCAGTACTTC	TRBD2	17	.	TRBJ2-5	TRBV4-2
CASSPDRRGEQYF	TGTGCCAGCAGCCCGGACCGCAGAGGGGAGCAGTACTTC	.	13	.	TRBJ2-7	TRBV7-9
CAWNKQGSGELFF	TGTGCCTGGAATAAACAGGGGTCCGGGGAGCTGTTTTTT	TRBD1	13	.	TRBJ2-2	TRBV30
CASRGEELFF	TGTGCCAGCAGGGGCGAGGAGCTGTTTTTT	.	10	once	TRBJ2-2	TRBV6-5
CASSPTAYSNQPQHF	TGTGCCAGCTCACCGACAGCGTATAGCAATCAGCCCCAGCATTTT	.	15	.	TRBJ1-5	TRBV18
CASSLGIGAGGDTGELFF	TGTGCCAGCAGCTTAGGAATTGGTGCGGGGGGCGACACCGGGGAGCTGTTTTTT	TRBD2	18	.	TRBJ2-2	TRBV7-8
CASSRDRQETQYF	TGTGCCAGCAGCCGAGACAGACAAGAGACCCAGTACTTC	.	13	.	TRBJ2-5	TRBV7-6
CASSAADRDGKIYGYTF	TGTGCCAGCAGCGCCGCCGACAGAGACGGAAAGATCTATGGCTACACCTTC	.	17	.	TRBJ1-2	TRBV7-2
CASSRLAGGLDTQYF	TGCGCCAGCAGCAGACTAGCGGGGGGGCTAGATACGCAGTATTTT	TRBD2	15	once	TRBJ2-3	TRBV5-1
CASSLWGVGEQYF	TGCGCCAGCAGCTTGTGGGGGGTAGGAGAGCAGTACTTC	.	13	.	TRBJ2-7	TRBV5-1
CASSPGGQLFF	TGTGCCAGCTCACCTGGGGGCCAACTGTTTTTT	.	11	.	TRBJ1-4	TRBV18
CASSIGTPFLKNQPQHF	TGTGCCAGTAGTATTGGGACTCCCTTTCTAAAAAATCAGCCCCAGCATTTT	.	17	.	TRBJ1-5	TRBV19
CASSSKTSGMQETQYF	TGTGCCAGTAGTTCCAAGACTAGCGGGATGCAAGAGACCCAGTACTTC	TRBD2	16	.	TRBJ2-5	TRBV19
CASSVEPREPPYEQYF	TGTGCCAGCAGCGTAGAGCCCCGGGAGCCCCCCTACGAGCAGTACTTC	.	16	.	TRBJ2-7	TRBV9
CASSQEVAPHYEQYF	TGCGCCAGCAGCCAAGAGGTGGCCCCACACTACGAGCAGTACTTC	.	15	.	TRBJ2-7	TRBV4-3
CASSDLAGASSYEQYF	TGTGCCAGCAGTGATCTTGCGGGGGCCAGTTCCTACGAGCAGTACTTC	.	16	.	TRBJ2-7	TRBV2
CASSETKTGEAFF	TGTGCCAGCAGCGAGACAAAAACCGGTGAAGCTTTCTTT	.	13	large	TRBJ1-1	TRBV7-9
CASSRRGGLGQKHTQYF	TGCGCCAGCAGCCGAAGGGGGGGACTAGGTCAGAAGCATACGCAGTATTTT	TRBD2	17	.	TRBJ2-3	TRBV4-1
CAWSGTKAGGPHNEQFF	TGTGCCTGGAGTGGGACCAAAGCGGGGGGGCCACACAATGAGCAGTTCTTC	TRBD2	17	.	TRBJ2-1	TRBV30
CASRSPKHNEQFF	TGTGCCAGCAGGAGCCCTAAACACAATGAGCAGTTCTTC	.	13	.	TRBJ2-1	TRBV6-5
CASSQGVLSRVNTQYF	TGCGCCAGCAGCCAAGGGGTCTTGTCGAGGGTGAATACGCAGTATTTT	.	16	once	TRBJ2-3	TRBV4-1
CAISELEEQYF	TGTGCCATCAGTGAGCTAGAGGAGCAGTACTTC	.	11	.	TRBJ2-7	TRBV10-3
CASSFGGVSTDTQYF	TGTGCCAGCAGCTTTGGCGGGGTCAGCACAGATACGCAGTATTTT	.	15	.	TRBJ2-3	TRBV11-3
CASSLGGTNEKLFF	TGCGCCAGCTCCCTGGGGGGAACTAATGAAAAACTGTTTTTT	.	14	.	TRBJ1-4	TRBV5-1
CASSQDSPSYNEQFF	TGCGCCAGCAGCCAGGACAGTCCCTCTTACAATGAGCAGTTCTTC	.	15	.	TRBJ2-1	TRBV4-1
CASSSRDSGPYEQYF	TGTGCCAGCAGCTCCCGGGATAGCGGACCCTACGAGCAGTACTTC	.	15	.	TRBJ2-7	TRBV7-8
CASGRGGNTEAFF	TGTGCCAGCGGAAGAGGGGGGAACACTGAAGCTTTCTTT	.	13	.	TRBJ1-1	TRBV6-1
CASSGWDRDNSPLHF	TGTGCCAGTAGTGGCTGGGACAGGGATAATTCACCCCTCCACTTT	TRBD1	15	.	TRBJ1-6	TRBV19
CASSQEPGGHEQFF	TGCGCCAGCAGCCAAGAACCAGGGGGGCATGAGCAGTTCTTC	.	14	.	TRBJ2-1	TRBV4-3
CASSLVPGQGAPLHF	TGCGCCAGCAGCTTGGTCCCGGGACAGGGAGCACCCCTCCACTTT	TRBD1	15	.	TRBJ1-6	TRBV5-1
CASTPRPSGLSTDTQYF	TGTGCCAGTACCCCCCGCCCTAGCGGGCTAAGCACAGATACGCAGTATTTT	TRBD2	17	.	TRBJ2-3	TRBV19
CATSRPGFSAFF	TGTGCCACCAGCAGACCGGGGTTTTCGGCTTTCTTT	.	12	.	TRBJ1-1	TRBV15
CASSQEGPGVAGALAQYF	TGCGCCAGCAGCCAAGAAGGTCCCGGGGTAGCGGGGGCCCTGGCGCAGTATTTT	TRBD2	18	.	TRBJ2-3	TRBV4-1
CASSRGQGAPPDTGELFF	TGTGCCAGCAGCCGTGGACAAGGGGCTCCCCCAGACACCGGGGAGCTGTTTTTT	.	18	.	TRBJ2-2	TRBV5-5
CASSLDVRGYEQYF	TGTGCCAGCAGCTTAGACGTCAGGGGGTACGAGCAGTACTTC	TRBD1	14	.	TRBJ2-7	TRBV7-6
CASSIDNQGWTSGSCTDTQYF	TGTGCCAGTAGTATAGATAATCAGGGGTGGACTAGCGGGAGCTGCACAGATACGCAGTATTTT	TRBD2	21	.	TRBJ2-3	TRBV19
CASSFGAVNQPQHF	TGTGCCAGCAGCTTTGGGGCAGTAAATCAGCCCCAGCATTTT	.	14	.	TRBJ1-5	TRBV7-8
CASRSGTGGNYEQYF	TGTGCCAGCAGGTCCGGGACAGGGGGTAACTACGAGCAGTACTTC	TRBD1	15	.	TRBJ2-7	TRBV27
CASSLEYQETQYF	TGTGCCAGCAGTTTAGAGTACCAAGAGACCCAGTACTTC	.	13	once	TRBJ2-5	TRBV28